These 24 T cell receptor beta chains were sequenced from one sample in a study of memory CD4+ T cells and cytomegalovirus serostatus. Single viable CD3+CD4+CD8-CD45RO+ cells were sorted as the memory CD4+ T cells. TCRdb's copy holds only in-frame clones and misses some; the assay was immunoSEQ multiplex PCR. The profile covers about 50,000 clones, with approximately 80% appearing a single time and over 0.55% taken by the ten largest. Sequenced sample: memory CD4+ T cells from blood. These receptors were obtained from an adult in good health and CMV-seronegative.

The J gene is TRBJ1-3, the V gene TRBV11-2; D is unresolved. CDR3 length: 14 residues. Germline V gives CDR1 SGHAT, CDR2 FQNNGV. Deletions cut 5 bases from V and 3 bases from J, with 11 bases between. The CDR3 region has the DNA TGTGCCAGCAGCAGGACGGACTTTGGAAACACCATATATTTT. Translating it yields CASSRTDFGNTIYF.

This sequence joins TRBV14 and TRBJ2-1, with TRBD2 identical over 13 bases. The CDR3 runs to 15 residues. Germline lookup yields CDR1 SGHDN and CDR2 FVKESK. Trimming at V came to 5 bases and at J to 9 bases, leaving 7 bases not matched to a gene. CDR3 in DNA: TGTGCCAGCAGCGTTGGGACTAGCGGGGCCACTGAGCAGTTCTTC. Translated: CASSVGTSGATEQFF.

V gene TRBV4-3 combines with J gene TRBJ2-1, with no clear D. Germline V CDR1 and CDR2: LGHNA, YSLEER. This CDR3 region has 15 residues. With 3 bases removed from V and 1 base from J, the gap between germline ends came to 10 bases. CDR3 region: CASSHVRNSYNEQFF. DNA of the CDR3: TGCGCCAGCAGCCATGTGAGGAATTCCTACAATGAGCAGTTCTTC.

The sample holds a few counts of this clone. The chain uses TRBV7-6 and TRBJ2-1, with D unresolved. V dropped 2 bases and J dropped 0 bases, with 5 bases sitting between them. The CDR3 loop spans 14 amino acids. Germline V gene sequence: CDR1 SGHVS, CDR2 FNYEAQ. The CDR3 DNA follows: TGTGCCAGCAGCTTAACAGCCTCCTACAATGAGCAGTTCTTC. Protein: CASSLTASYNEQFF.

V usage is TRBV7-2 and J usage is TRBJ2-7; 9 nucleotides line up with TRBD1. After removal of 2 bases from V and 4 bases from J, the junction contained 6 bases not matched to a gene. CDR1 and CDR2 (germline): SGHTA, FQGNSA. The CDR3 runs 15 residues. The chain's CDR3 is CASSLKGDRAYEQYF. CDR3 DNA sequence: TGTGCCAGCAGCTTAAAGGGGGACAGGGCGTACGAGCAGTACTTC. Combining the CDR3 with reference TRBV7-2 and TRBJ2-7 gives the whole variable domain GAGVSQSPSNKVTEKGKDVELRCDPISGHTALYWYRQSLGQGLEFLIYFQGNSAPDKSGLPSDRFSAERTGGSVSTLTIQRTQQEDSAVYLCASSLKGDRAYEQYFGPGTRLTVT.

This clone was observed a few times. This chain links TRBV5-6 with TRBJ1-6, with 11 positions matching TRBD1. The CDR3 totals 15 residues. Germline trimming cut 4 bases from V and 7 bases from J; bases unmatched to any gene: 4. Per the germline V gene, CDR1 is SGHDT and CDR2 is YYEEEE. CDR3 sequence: CASSIRDRGNSPLHF. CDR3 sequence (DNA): TGTGCCAGCAGCATACGGGACAGGGGGAATTCACCCCTCCACTTT. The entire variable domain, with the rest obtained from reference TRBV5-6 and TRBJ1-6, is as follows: DAGVTQSPTHLIKTRGQQVTLRCSPKSGHDTVSWYQQALGQGPQFIFQYYEEEERQRGNFPDRFSGHQFPNYSSELNVNALLLGDSALYLCASSIRDRGNSPLHFGNGTRLTVT.

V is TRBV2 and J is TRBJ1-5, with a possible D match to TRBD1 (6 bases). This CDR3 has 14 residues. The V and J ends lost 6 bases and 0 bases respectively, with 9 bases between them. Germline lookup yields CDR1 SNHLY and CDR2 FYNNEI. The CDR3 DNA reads TGTGCCAGCAGGGGGGGGGCTAGCAATCAGCCCCAGCATTTT. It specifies CASRGGASNQPQHF.

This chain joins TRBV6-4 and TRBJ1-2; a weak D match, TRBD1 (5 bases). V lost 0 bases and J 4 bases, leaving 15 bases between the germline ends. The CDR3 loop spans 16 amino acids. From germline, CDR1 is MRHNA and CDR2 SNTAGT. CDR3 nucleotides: TGTGCCAGCAGTGACTCAAGGGGAGAGGGGTCCTATGGCTACACCTTC. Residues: CASSDSRGEGSYGYTF.

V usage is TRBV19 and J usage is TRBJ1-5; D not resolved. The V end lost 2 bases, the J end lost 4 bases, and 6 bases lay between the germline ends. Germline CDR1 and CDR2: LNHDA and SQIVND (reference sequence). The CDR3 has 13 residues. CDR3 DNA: TGTGCCAGTAGTATAATTGGGAATCAGCCCCAGCATTTT. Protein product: CASSIIGNQPQHF.

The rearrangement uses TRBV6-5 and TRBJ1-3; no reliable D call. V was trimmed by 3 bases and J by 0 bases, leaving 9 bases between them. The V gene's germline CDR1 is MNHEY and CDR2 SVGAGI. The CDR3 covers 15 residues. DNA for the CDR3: TGTGCCAGCAGTTATGGGGTTGGCTCTGGAAACACCATATATTTT. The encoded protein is CASSYGVGSGNTIYF.

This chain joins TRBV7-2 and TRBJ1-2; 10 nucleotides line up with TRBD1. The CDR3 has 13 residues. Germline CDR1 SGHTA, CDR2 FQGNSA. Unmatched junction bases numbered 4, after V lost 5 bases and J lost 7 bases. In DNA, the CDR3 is TGTGCCAGCAGCACCCGGGACAGGGGTGGCTACACCTTC. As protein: CASSTRDRGGYTF.

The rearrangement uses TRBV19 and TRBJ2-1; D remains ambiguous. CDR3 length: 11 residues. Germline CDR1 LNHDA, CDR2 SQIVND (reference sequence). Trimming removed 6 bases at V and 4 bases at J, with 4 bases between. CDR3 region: CASRGYNEQFF. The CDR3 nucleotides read TGTGCCAGTAGGGGATACAATGAGCAGTTCTTC.

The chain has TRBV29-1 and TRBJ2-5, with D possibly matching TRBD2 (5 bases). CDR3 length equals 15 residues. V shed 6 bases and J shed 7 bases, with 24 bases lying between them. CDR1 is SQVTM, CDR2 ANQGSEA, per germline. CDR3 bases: TGCAGCGTCGGATTGCCCGGACTGGGAATGAGGACCCAGTACTTC. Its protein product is CSVGLPGLGMRTQYF.

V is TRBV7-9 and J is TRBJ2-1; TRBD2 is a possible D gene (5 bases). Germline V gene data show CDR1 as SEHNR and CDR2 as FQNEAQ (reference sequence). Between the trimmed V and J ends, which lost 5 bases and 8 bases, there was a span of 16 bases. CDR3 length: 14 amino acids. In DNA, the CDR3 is TGTGCCAGCAGCCCGGCCGGCGGACTTGATGAGCAGTTCTTC. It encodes CASSPAGGLDEQFF.

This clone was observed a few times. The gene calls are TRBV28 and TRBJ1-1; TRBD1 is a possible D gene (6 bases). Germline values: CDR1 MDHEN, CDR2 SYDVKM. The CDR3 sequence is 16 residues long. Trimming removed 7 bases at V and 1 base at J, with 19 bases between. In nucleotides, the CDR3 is TGTGCCAGCACCGCCCCGCGGGGGCGCGGGAACACTGAAGCTTTCTTT. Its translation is CASTAPRGRGNTEAFF.

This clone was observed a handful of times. The CDR3: CASARQLNTEAFF. The DNA for the CDR3 is TGTGCCAGCGCTAGACAGCTAAACACTGAAGCTTTCTTT. This sequence joins TRBV6-1 and TRBJ1-1, with D possibly being TRBD1 (5 bases). Germline loops: CDR1 MNHNS, CDR2 SASEGT. Trimming pared 8 bases from V and 2 bases from J, leaving 12 bases between. The CDR3 extends over 13 amino acids.

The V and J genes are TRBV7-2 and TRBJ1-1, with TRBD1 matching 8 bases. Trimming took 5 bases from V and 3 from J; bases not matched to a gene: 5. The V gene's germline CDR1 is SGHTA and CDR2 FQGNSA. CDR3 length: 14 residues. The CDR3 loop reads CASSLQGGDTEAFF. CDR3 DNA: TGTGCCAGCAGCCTACAGGGGGGCGACACTGAAGCTTTCTTT.

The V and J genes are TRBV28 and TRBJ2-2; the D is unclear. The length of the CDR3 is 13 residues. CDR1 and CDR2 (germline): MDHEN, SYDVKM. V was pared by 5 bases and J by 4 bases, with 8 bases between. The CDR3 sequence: CASSPELTGELFF. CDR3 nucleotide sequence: TGTGCCAGCAGTCCCGAGCTCACCGGGGAGCTGTTTTTT.

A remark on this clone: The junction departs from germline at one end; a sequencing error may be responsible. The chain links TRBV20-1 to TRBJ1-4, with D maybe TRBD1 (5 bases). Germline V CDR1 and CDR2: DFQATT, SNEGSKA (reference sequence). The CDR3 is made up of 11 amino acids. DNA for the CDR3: TGCAGTGCTAGAAAGGACACTCGAGAGAGTTTT. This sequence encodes CSARKDTRESF.

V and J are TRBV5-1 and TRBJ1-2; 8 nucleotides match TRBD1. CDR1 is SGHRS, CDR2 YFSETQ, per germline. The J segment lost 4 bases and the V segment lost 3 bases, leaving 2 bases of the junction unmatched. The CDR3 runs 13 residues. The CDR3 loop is CASSSDRGYGYTF. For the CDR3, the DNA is TGCGCCAGCAGCTCAGACAGGGGCTATGGCTACACCTTC. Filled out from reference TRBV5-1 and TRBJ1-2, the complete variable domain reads KAGVTQTPRYLIKTRGQQVTLSCSPISGHRSVSWYQQTPGQGLQFLFEYFSETQRNKGNFPGRFSGRQFSNSRSEMNVSTLELGDSALYLCASSSDRGYGYTFGSGTRLTVV.

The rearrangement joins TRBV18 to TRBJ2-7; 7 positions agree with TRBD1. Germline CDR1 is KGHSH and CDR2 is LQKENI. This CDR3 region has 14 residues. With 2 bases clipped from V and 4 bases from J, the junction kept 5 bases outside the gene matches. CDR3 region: CASSPGQGVYEQYF. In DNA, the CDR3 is TGTGCCAGCTCACCAGGGCAGGGGGTTTACGAGCAGTACTTC.

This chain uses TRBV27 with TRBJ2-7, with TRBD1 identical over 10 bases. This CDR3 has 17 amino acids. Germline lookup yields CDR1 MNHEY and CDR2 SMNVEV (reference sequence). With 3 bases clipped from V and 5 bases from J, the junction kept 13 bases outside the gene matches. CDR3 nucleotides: TGTGCCAGCAGTTTGCGCCTCTCCGGGACAGGGGACCACGAGCAGTACTTC. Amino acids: CASSLRLSGTGDHEQYF.

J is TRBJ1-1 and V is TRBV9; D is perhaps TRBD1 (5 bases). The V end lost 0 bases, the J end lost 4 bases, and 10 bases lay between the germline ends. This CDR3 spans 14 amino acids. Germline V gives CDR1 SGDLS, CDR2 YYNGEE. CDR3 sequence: CASSVEEGSTEAFF. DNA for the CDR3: TGTGCCAGCAGCGTAGAAGAGGGGAGCACTGAAGCTTTCTTT.

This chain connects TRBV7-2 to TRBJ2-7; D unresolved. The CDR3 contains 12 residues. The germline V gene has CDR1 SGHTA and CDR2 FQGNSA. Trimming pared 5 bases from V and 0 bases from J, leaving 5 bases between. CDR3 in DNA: TGTGCCAGCAGCGCGCTCTCCTACGAGCAGTACTTC. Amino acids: CASSALSYEQYF.